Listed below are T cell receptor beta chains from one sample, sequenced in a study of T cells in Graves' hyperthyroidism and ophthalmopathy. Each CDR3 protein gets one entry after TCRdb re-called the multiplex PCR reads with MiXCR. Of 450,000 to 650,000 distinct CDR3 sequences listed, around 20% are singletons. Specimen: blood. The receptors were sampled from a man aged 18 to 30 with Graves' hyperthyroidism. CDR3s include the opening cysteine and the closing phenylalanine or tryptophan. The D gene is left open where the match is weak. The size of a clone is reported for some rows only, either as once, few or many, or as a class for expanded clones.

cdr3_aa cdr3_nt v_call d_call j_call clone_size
CSATFGRTGELFF TGCAGTGCTACCTTCGGGAGGACCGGGGAGCTGTTTTTT TRBV20-1 TRBD2 TRBJ2-2 .
CASSRKRESYEQYF TGTGCCAGCAGCAGAAAGCGGGAGAGCTACGAGCAGTACTTC TRBV7-2 TRBD2 TRBJ2-7 .
CASSFGAEGNQPQHF TGTGCCAGCAGTTTCGGGGCCGAGGGAAATCAGCCCCAGCATTTT TRBV12-3/TRBV12-4 . TRBJ1-5 many
CASSEFKETGELFF TGTGCCAGCAGTGAATTTAAGGAGACCGGGGAGCTGTTTTTT TRBV2 . TRBJ2-2 few
CASSLVEAFF TGTGCCAGCAGCCTCGTTGAAGCTTTCTTT TRBV12-3/TRBV12-4 . TRBJ1-1 many
CASSPPRGAYEQYF TGTGCCAGCTCACCACCGAGGGGGGCCTACGAGCAGTACTTC TRBV18 . TRBJ2-7 .
CASKVAAGPSGELFF TGTGCCAGCAAGGTAGCGGCGGGGCCCTCCGGGGAGCTGTTTTTT TRBV28 . TRBJ2-2 few
CASRPSTYEQYF TGTGCCAGCAGGCCAAGCACCTACGAGCAGTACTTC TRBV6-5 . TRBJ2-7 many
CASSQTSGTLGYTF TGTGCCAGCAGTCAAACCTCCGGGACACTTGGCTACACCTTC TRBV6-1 . TRBJ1-2 many
CASSWSSSYEQYF TGTGCCAGCAGTTGGAGTAGCTCCTACGAGCAGTACTTC TRBV25-1 . TRBJ2-7 many
CASSFSENTEAFF TGTGCCAGCAGTTTTTCAGAGAACACTGAAGCTTTCTTT TRBV6-5 . TRBJ1-1 many
CASSRGVGAFF TGCGCCAGCAGTAGGGGGGTCGGAGCTTTCTTT TRBV10-2 . TRBJ1-1 many
CASKQARSGSNTEAFF TGTGCCAGTAAACAAGCTCGAAGCGGGTCGAACACTGAAGCTTTCTTT TRBV19 . TRBJ1-1 many
CASTPGGHGTQYF TGTGCCAGCACTCCCGGGGGTCACGGGACCCAGTACTTC TRBV6-5 . TRBJ2-5 many
CASSSAGSATEAFF TGTGCCAGCAGTTCGGCAGGGAGCGCCACTGAAGCTTTCTTT TRBV28 . TRBJ1-1 many
CASSFRVVGETQYF TGTGCCAGCAGTTTCCGGGTCGTGGGGGAGACCCAGTACTTC TRBV28 . TRBJ2-5 .
CASSQAWLAGAYEQYF TGCGCCAGCAGCCAAGCGTGGCTAGCGGGGGCCTACGAGCAGTACTTC TRBV4-1 TRBD2 TRBJ2-7 few
CASSLVGFRETQYF TGCGCCAGCAGCTTGGTAGGCTTCAGGGAGACCCAGTACTTC TRBV5-1 . TRBJ2-5 .
CASRRKLLEGYTF TGTGCCAGCAGGAGAAAACTTCTGGAGGGCTACACCTTC TRBV6-1 . TRBJ1-2 .
CASSLTGVLYGYTF TGTGCCAGCAGTTTAACAGGGGTTCTCTATGGCTACACCTTC TRBV12-3/TRBV12-4 TRBD1 TRBJ1-2 many
CASRETGLTEAFF TGTGCCAGCAGGGAGACAGGGCTCACTGAAGCTTTCTTT TRBV28 TRBD1 TRBJ1-1 many
CASTRAVQNTEAFF TGTGCCAGCACCCGCGCCGTTCAGAACACTGAAGCTTTCTTT TRBV6-4 . TRBJ1-1 many
CSAPTGSGANVLTF TGCAGTGCCCCGACAGGGTCTGGGGCCAACGTCCTGACTTTC TRBV20-1 TRBD1 TRBJ2-6 .
CASSYSGQNTGELFF TGTGCCAGCAGTTACTCCGGCCAGAACACCGGGGAGCTGTTTTTT TRBV6-5 . TRBJ2-2 few
CASSPMGQETQYF TGTGCCAGCAGTCCCATGGGCCAAGAGACCCAGTACTTC TRBV28 . TRBJ2-5 many
CSVRDRERETQYF TGCAGCGTACGGGACAGGGAGAGAGAGACCCAGTACTTC TRBV29-1 TRBD1 TRBJ2-5 .
CSVLYNSYEQYF TGCAGCGTCCTCTACAACTCCTACGAGCAGTACTTC TRBV29-1 . TRBJ2-7 many
CASREQGGVTEAFF TGTGCCAGTAGGGAACAGGGGGGGGTGACTGAAGCTTTCTTT TRBV19 TRBD1 TRBJ1-1 .
CSATRDRGMETQYF TGCAGTGCTACCCGGGACAGGGGGATGGAGACCCAGTACTTC TRBV20-1 TRBD1 TRBJ2-5 .
CASSQFLARQGPPDYGYTF TGTGCCAGCAGTCAATTCCTAGCCCGACAGGGACCTCCTGACTATGGCTACACCTTC TRBV28 TRBD1 TRBJ1-2 many
CAGSNYGYTF TGTGCGGGTTCGAACTATGGCTACACCTTC TRBV30 . TRBJ1-2 .
CASSDSRTEAFF TGTGCCAGCAGCGATTCGAGGACTGAAGCTTTCTTT TRBV9 . TRBJ1-1 many
CASSLDRVVQPQHF TGTGCCAGCAGTTTGGACAGAGTGGTCCAGCCCCAGCATTTT TRBV12-3/TRBV12-4 . TRBJ1-5 few
CASSPRAKGGYEQYF TGTGCCAGCAGCCCCCGTGCGAAGGGGGGATACGAGCAGTACTTC TRBV11-2 . TRBJ2-7 few
CASSETGVEALF TGTGCCAGCAGTGAAACGGGAGTTGAAGCTCTCTTT TRBV2 . TRBJ1-1 .
CSASLLGTGSDYEQYF TGCAGTGCCTCTCTCCTCGGGACAGGGAGTGACTACGAGCAGTACTTC TRBV20-1 TRBD1 TRBJ2-7 .